The 20 T cell receptor beta chains below all came from one sample that was sequenced in a study of blood T cell repertoires in COVID-19. Profiled with immunoSEQ multiplex PCR; TCRdb holds only in-frame clones, not every one. The data show some 200,000 clones, around 83% seen once. The specimen sequenced was peripheral blood. These receptors all come from a woman aged 40-49 years with acute or convalescent COVID-19.

The V call is TRBV5-4, the J call TRBJ2-3; no clear D. Germline lookup yields CDR1 SGHNT and CDR2 YYREEE (reference sequence). The CDR3 covers 14 residues. Deletions cut 0 bases from V and 5 bases from J, with 10 bases between. Here the CDR3 reads CASSLEGSGDTQYF. As DNA, the CDR3 is TGTGCCAGCAGCTTGGAAGGTTCGGGAGATACGCAGTATTTT.

The rearrangement joins TRBV7-9 to TRBJ2-7; TRBD1 might be the D (6 bases). V was shortened by 7 bases and J by 4 bases, with 20 bases between the two germline ends. Germline loops: CDR1 SEHNR, CDR2 FQNEAQ (reference sequence). The CDR3 extends over 15 amino acids. The CDR3 bases are TGTGCCAGCAACCACGCCGGGACACACTTTTACGAGCAGTACTTC. The encoded protein is CASNHAGTHFYEQYF.

This chain connects TRBV19 to TRBJ2-1, with D maybe TRBD2 (6 bases). Germline-derived CDR1 and CDR2 are LNHDA and SQIVND (reference sequence). With 11 bases removed from V and 0 bases from J, the gap between germline ends came to 17 bases. The CDR3 totals 15 residues. The CDR3 DNA is TGTGCCGTCTCTGGCGGGGACCCCTCCTACAATGAGCAGTTCTTC. Translated, it gives CAVSGGDPSYNEQFF.

In its sample, this clone was seen a few times. The chain combines TRBV6-5 with TRBJ2-5, with no clear D. The CDR3 covers 14 residues. The V end was cut by 3 bases, the J end by 1 base, with 9 bases between. Germline CDR1 MNHEY, CDR2 SVGAGI. DNA for the CDR3: TGTGCCAGCAGTTATAGTGACTTCCAAGAGACCCAGTACTTC. Translated, it gives CASSYSDFQETQYF.

V usage is TRBV28 and J usage is TRBJ1-1; no clear D gene. The CDR3 totals 14 residues. Germline CDR1 MDHEN, CDR2 SYDVKM. The V gene lost 4 bases and the J gene lost 7 bases, with 16 bases spanning the gap. Written as DNA, the CDR3 is TGTGCCAGCAGTTACCTCGCTAGCCAGTTTGAAGCTTTCTTT. Its translation is CASSYLASQFEAFF.

This sequence joins TRBV5-4 and TRBJ2-2, with D possibly TRBD1 on 5 matching bases. Germline CDR1 and CDR2: SGHNT and YYREEE (reference sequence). Deletions cut 6 bases from V and 6 bases from J, with 18 bases between. CDR3 length equals 15 residues. The CDR3 sequence: CASTLGQGTPGELFF. The DNA of the CDR3 is TGTGCCAGCACCCTGGGGCAGGGAACACCCGGGGAGCTGTTTTTT.

The chain combines TRBV4-1 with TRBJ1-2; D possibly corresponds to TRBD1 (5 bases). CDR3 length: 16 residues. Deletions cut 1 base from V and 2 bases from J, with 14 bases between. Germline assignment: CDR1 MGHRA and CDR2 YSYEKL. This chain's CDR3 is CASSQGGGKKNYGYTF. The CDR3 nucleotides read TGCGCCAGCAGCCAAGGGGGGGGGAAGAAGAACTATGGCTACACCTTC.

The chain is built from TRBV19 and TRBJ1-1; 7 bases align to TRBD1. J gave up 0 bases and V 5 bases, and 6 bases lay outside the gene matches. Germline CDR1 is LNHDA and CDR2 is SQIVND (reference sequence). There are 15 residues in the CDR3. The chain's CDR3 is CASSGRGLMNTEAFF. The CDR3 DNA reads as TGTGCCAGTAGTGGTAGGGGGCTTATGAACACTGAAGCTTTCTTT.

The CDR3 bases are TGTGCCAGCAGTGAAGCGCGGGACAGTTTAGTCTACGAGCAGTACTTC. Its protein product is CASSEARDSLVYEQYF. V gene TRBV6-1 combines with J gene TRBJ2-7; D is possibly TRBD1 (7 bases). Germline V gene data show CDR1 as MNHNS and CDR2 as SASEGT. The CDR3 is 16 residues long. Trimming stripped 0 bases from V and 3 bases from J, with 15 bases between.

The chain uses TRBV27 and TRBJ1-5; D gene ambiguous. The CDR3 is 15 amino acids. The germline V and J ends were trimmed by 5 bases and 1 base, with 12 bases remaining between them. CDR1 MNHEY and CDR2 SMNVEV come from the germline V gene (reference sequence). In DNA form, the CDR3 reads TGTGCCAGCAGTGGGCCAGGATGGAGCAATCAGCCCCAGCATTTT. This gives the protein CASSGPGWSNQPQHF.

The chain employs TRBV5-4 and TRBJ2-1, with D maybe TRBD1 (5 bases). The germline CDR1 and CDR2 sequences are SGHNT and YYREEE (reference sequence). The CDR3 length is 15 residues. Trimming removed 4 bases at V and 0 bases at J, with 11 bases between. In DNA, the CDR3 is TGTGCCAGCAGCGATTGGGGCAGCTCCTACAATGAGCAGTTCTTC. Protein product: CASSDWGSSYNEQFF.

This rearrangement joins TRBV27 to TRBJ1-6; TRBD1 aligns across 9 bases. V gave up 7 bases and J gave up 7 bases; unmatched junction bases: 8. Per germline, CDR1 MNHEY and CDR2 SMNVEV (reference sequence). The CDR3 totals 15 residues. Here the CDR3 DNA reads TGTGCCAGCAAAAGGGGACAGGGTGAAAATTCACCCCTCCACTTT. Translating gives CASKRGQGENSPLHF.

The chain uses TRBV30 and TRBJ1-5; the D gene is possibly TRBD1 (6 bases). This CDR3 contains 13 residues. The germline V gene encodes CDR1 GTSNPN and CDR2 SVGIG (reference sequence). The V gene lost 1 base and the J gene lost 5 bases, with 9 bases spanning the gap. The CDR3, as DNA: TGTGCCTGGAGTGGCAGGGGCGATCAGCCCCAGCATTTT. Translated, it gives CAWSGRGDQPQHF.

The chain carries TRBV2 and TRBJ2-3; perhaps TRBD2 as D (5 bases). Germline V gene lookup returns CDR1 SNHLY and CDR2 FYNNEI. The germline V and J ends were trimmed by 3 bases and 4 bases, with 5 bases remaining between them. The CDR3 consists of 12 residues. The CDR3 region is CASSEEADTQYF. The CDR3 nucleotides read TGTGCCAGCAGTGAGGAGGCAGATACGCAGTATTTT.

This clone has just a few counts. The chain is built from TRBV27 and TRBJ2-7; 8 bases are shared with TRBD1. Trimming cost V 3 bases and J 6 bases; bases outside gene matches: 7. This CDR3 is 14 amino acids long. Germline values: CDR1 MNHEY, CDR2 SMNVEV (reference sequence). CDR3 in amino acids: CASSLGRGLGEQYF. The DNA for the CDR3 is TGTGCCAGCAGTTTGGGCAGGGGGCTTGGCGAGCAGTACTTC.

The chain is built from TRBV29-1 and TRBJ1-6; no reliable D call. The germline V gene encodes CDR1 SQVTM and CDR2 ANQGSEA. The CDR3 contains 15 residues. Trimming pared 5 bases from V and 9 bases from J, leaving 20 bases between. The CDR3 reads CSVSEGYVGGSPLHF. In DNA, the CDR3 is TGCAGCGTTAGCGAAGGATATGTAGGCGGTTCACCCCTCCACTTT.

The CDR3 sequence is CATTRAAFTDTQYF. In nucleotides, the CDR3 is TGTGCCACAACGAGAGCGGCTTTCACAGATACGCAGTATTTT. The rearrangement links TRBV6-5 to TRBJ2-3; D may be TRBD2 (5 bases). Trimming took 10 bases from V and 2 from J, leaving 16 bases between them. CDR1 is MNHEY, CDR2 SVGAGI, per germline. The CDR3 is 14 residues long.

The sample holds a few counts of this clone. The rearrangement joins TRBV7-9 to TRBJ2-7; 10 bases align to TRBD2. The V gene end was trimmed by 0 bases and the J gene end by 6 bases; junction bases not matched to a gene: 5. CDR3 length: 15 residues. The germline CDR1 and CDR2 sequences are SEHNR and FQNEAQ (reference sequence). The CDR3 DNA reads TGTGCCAGCAGCTTAGCGGGAGCGGGGGGGCGCGAGCAGTACTTC. It codes for CASSLAGAGGREQYF. The full variable domain, completed using reference TRBV7-9 and TRBJ2-7, is DTGVSQNPRHKITKRGQNVTFRCDPISEHNRLYWYRQTLGQGPEFLTYFQNEAQLEKSRLLSDRFSAERPKGSFSTLEIQRTEQGDSAMYLCASSLAGAGGREQYFGPGTRLTVT.

The rearrangement joins TRBV10-3 to TRBJ1-6, with TRBD1 matching 10 bases. Germline V gene lookup returns CDR1 ENHRY and CDR2 SYGVKD. V shed 3 bases and J 8 bases; nucleotides not matched to a gene: 7. The CDR3 covers 16 residues. The CDR3 loop reads CAISDIVTGGHSPLHF. As DNA, the CDR3 is TGTGCCATCAGTGATATCGTGACAGGGGGCCATTCACCCCTCCACTTT.

The chain has TRBV7-6 and TRBJ1-1, with D possibly TRBD1 on 5 matching bases. The CDR3 is 15 residues long. V lost 2 bases to trimming and J lost 1 base, with 11 bases between them. Germline assignment: CDR1 SGHVS and CDR2 FNYEAQ. CDR3 protein: CASSLPAGPNTEAFF. CDR3 in DNA: TGTGCCAGCAGCTTACCCGCGGGGCCGAACACTGAAGCTTTCTTT.